A selection of T cell receptor beta chains follows, all from one sample in a study of OX40 agonist ivuxolimab in advanced cancers. Only in-frame clones appear in the TCRdb table, and some are missing; sequencing was by immunoSEQ multiplex PCR. The sample includes some 45,000 clones, around 80% seen only once; the top ten take roughly 5%. The sample in question was CD4+ or CD8+ T cells sorted from blood, obtained in a trial of the OX40 agonist ivuxolimab. These receptors came from an adult with an advanced solid tumor such as melanoma, head and neck, liver or kidney cancer. The CDR3 runs from the conserved cysteine through the conserved F or W.

j_gene: TRBJ2-7; v_gene: TRBV28; CDR3aa: CASSGSYEQYF
j_gene: TRBJ1-2; v_gene: TRBV15; CDR3aa: CATSSTPAGVVGDF
j_gene: TRBJ2-1; v_gene: TRBV9; CDR3aa: CASSLAGTSGYNEQFF
j_gene: TRBJ2-7; v_gene: TRBV11-2; CDR3aa: CASSLDLSQSYEQYF
j_gene: TRBJ2-2; v_gene: TRBV10-3; CDR3aa: CAISDSTGGFSAGELFF
j_gene: TRBJ1-2; v_gene: TRBV5-1; CDR3aa: CASSPRTGVTNYGYTF
j_gene: TRBJ2-1; v_gene: TRBV7-8; CDR3aa: CASSSGLAGGNEQFF
j_gene: TRBJ2-1; v_gene: TRBV30; CDR3aa: CAWSHLALGYEQFF
j_gene: TRBJ1-2; v_gene: TRBV19; CDR3aa: CASSLSRGRYGYTF
j_gene: TRBJ1-1; v_gene: TRBV7-8; CDR3aa: CASSSHTTAQTEAFF
j_gene: TRBJ2-1; v_gene: TRBV7-3; CDR3aa: CASSRGSGRENEQFF
j_gene: TRBJ1-3; v_gene: TRBV9; CDR3aa: CASSVGPPTGPSGNTIYF